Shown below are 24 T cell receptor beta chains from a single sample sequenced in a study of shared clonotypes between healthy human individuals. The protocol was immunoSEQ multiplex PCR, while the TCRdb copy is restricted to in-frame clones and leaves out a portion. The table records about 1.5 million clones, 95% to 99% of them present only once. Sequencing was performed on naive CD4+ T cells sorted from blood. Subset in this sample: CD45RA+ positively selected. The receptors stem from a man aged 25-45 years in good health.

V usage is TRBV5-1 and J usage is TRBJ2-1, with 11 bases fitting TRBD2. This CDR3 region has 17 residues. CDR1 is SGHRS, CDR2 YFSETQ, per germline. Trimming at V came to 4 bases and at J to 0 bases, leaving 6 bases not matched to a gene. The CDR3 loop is CASSTRLAGSSYNEQFF. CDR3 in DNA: TGCGCCAGCAGCACCCGACTAGCGGGAAGCTCCTACAATGAGCAGTTCTTC.

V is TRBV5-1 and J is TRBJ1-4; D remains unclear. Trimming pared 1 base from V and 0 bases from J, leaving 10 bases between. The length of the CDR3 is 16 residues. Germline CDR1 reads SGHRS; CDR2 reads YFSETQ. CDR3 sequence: CASSLRQISTNEKLFF. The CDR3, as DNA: TGCGCCAGCAGCTTGCGGCAGATATCAACTAATGAAAAACTGTTTTTT.

CDR3 protein: CAWSVLAGNEQFF. CDR3 bases: TGTGCCTGGAGTGTACTAGCGGGGAATGAGCAGTTCTTC. The chain uses TRBV30 and TRBJ2-1; 10 bases are shared with TRBD2. CDR3 length: 13 amino acids. V lost 0 bases to trimming and J lost 7 bases; unmatched junction nucleotides: 0. The germline gives CDR1 GTSNPN, CDR2 SVGIG (reference sequence).

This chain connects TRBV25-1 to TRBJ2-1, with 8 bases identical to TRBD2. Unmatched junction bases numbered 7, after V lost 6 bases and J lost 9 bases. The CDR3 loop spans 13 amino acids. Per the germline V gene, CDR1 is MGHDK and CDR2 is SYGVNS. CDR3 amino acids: CASRENGGGEQFF. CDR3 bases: TGTGCCAGCAGGGAAAACGGGGGGGGTGAGCAGTTCTTC.

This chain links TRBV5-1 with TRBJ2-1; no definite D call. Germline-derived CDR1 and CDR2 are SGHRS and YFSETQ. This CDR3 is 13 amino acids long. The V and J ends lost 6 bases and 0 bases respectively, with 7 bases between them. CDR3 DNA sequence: TGCGCCAGCACCAAAGGCTCCTACAATGAGCAGTTCTTC. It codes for CASTKGSYNEQFF.

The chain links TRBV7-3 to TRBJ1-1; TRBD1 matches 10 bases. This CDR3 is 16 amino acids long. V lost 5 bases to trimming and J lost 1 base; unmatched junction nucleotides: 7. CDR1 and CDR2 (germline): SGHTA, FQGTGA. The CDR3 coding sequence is TGTGCCAGCAGCCTGACAGGGGGCGACCCGAACACTGAAGCTTTCTTT. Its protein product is CASSLTGGDPNTEAFF.

The DNA of the CDR3 is TGTGCCAGCAGCGTCGGGGGCACCCTTCTTTATGGCTACACCTTC. Amino acid sequence: CASSVGGTLLYGYTF. This chain connects TRBV9 to TRBJ1-2; D is perhaps TRBD1 (6 bases). The V and J ends lost 2 bases and 5 bases respectively, with 16 bases between them. The CDR3 has 15 amino acids. The germline gives CDR1 SGDLS, CDR2 YYNGEE.

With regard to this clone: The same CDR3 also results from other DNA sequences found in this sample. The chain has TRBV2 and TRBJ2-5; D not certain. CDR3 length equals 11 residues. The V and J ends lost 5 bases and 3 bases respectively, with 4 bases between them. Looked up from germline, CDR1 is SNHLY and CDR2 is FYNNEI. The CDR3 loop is CASSLKETQYF. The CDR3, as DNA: TGTGCCAGCAGTCTAAAAGAGACCCAGTACTTC.

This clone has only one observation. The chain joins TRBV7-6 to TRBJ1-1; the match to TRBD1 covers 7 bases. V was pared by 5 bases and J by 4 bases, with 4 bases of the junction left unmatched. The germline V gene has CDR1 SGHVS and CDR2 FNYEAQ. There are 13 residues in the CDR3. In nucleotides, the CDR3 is TGTGCCAGCAGCAGGGGGCTGGGCACTGAAGCTTTCTTT. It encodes CASSRGLGTEAFF.

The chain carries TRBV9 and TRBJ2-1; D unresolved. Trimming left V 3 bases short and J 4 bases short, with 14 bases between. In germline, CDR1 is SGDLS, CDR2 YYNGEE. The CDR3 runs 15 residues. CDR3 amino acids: CASSGTELSYNEQFF. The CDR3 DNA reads TGTGCCAGCAGCGGAACAGAACTTAGTTACAATGAGCAGTTCTTC.

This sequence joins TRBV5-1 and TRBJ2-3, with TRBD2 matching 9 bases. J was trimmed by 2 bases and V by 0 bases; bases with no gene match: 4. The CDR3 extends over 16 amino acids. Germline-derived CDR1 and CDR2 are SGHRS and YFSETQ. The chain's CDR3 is CASSLGASGNTDTQYF. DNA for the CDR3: TGCGCCAGCAGCTTGGGGGCTAGCGGGAACACAGATACGCAGTATTTT.

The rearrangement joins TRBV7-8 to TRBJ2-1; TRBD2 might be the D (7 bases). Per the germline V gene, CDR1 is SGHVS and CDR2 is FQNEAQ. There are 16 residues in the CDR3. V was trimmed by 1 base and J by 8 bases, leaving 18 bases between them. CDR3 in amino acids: CASSLEWGGGTHEQFF. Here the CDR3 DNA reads TGTGCCAGCAGCTTAGAGTGGGGAGGGGGTACGCATGAGCAGTTCTTC.

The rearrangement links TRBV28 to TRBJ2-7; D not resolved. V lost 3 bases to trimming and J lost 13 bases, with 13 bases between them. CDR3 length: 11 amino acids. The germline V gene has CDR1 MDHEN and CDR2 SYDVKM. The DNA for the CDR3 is TGTGCCAGCAGTTTGCACGGAATCAAATACTTC. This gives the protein CASSLHGIKYF.

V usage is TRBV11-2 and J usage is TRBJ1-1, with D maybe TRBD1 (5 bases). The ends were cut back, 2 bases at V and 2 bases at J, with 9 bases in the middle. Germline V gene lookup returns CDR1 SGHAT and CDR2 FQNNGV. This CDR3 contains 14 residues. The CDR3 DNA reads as TGTGCCAGCAGCTTACAGACAGATAACACTGAAGCTTTCTTT. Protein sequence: CASSLQTDNTEAFF.

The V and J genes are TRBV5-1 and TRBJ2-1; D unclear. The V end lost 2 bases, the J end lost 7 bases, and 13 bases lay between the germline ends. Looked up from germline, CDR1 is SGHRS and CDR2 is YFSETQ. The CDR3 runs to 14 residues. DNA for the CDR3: TGCGCCAGCAGCTTTCGGTTGGTATCTAATGAGCAGTTCTTC. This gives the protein CASSFRLVSNEQFF.

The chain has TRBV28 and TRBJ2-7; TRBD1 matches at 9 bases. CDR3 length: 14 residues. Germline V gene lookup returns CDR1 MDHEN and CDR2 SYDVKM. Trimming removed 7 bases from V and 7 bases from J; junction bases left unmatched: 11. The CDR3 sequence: CASNTLGQGLEQYF. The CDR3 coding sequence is TGTGCCAGCAATACCTTGGGACAGGGATTAGAGCAGTACTTC. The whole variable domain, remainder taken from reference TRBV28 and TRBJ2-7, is DVKVTQSSRYLVKRTGEKVFLECVQDMDHENMFWYRQDPGLGLRLIYFSYDVKMKEKGDIPEGYSVSREKKERFSLILESASTNQTSMYLCASNTLGQGLEQYFGPGTRLTVT.

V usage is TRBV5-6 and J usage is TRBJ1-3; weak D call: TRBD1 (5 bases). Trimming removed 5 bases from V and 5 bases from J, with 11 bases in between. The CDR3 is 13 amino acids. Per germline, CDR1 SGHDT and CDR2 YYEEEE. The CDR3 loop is CASSGGGRNTIYF. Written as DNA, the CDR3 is TGTGCCAGCAGTGGCGGGGGGAGAAACACCATATATTTT.

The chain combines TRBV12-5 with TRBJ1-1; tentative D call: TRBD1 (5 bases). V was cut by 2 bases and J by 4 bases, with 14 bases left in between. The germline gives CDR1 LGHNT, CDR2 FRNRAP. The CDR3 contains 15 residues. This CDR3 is CASGLSQGASTEAFF. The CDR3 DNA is TGTGCTAGTGGTTTGTCCCAGGGAGCAAGCACTGAAGCTTTCTTT.

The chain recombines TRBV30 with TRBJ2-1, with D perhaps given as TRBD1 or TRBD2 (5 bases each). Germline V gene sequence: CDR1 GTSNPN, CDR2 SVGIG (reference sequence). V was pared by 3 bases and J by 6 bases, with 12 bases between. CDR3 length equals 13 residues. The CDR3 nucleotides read TGTGCCTGGAGCCGGGACCTGATCAATGAGCAGTTCTTC. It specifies CAWSRDLINEQFF.

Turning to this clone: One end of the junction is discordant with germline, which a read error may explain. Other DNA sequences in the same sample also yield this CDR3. CDR3 sequence: CASREGDTQYF. CDR3 nucleotide sequence: TGTGCCAGCAGGGAAGGGGATACGCAGTATTTT. The chain couples TRBV2 to TRBJ2-3; no reliable D call. CDR3 length: 11 residues. In germline, CDR1 is SNHLY, CDR2 FYNNEI.

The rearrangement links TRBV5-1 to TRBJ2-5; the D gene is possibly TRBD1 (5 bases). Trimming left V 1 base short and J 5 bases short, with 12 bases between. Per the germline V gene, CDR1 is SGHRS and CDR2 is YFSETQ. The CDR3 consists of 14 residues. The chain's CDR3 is CASSLSWGEETQYF. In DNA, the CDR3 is TGCGCCAGCAGCTTGAGCTGGGGCGAGGAGACCCAGTACTTC. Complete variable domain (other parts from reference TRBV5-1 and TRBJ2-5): KAGVTQTPRYLIKTRGQQVTLSCSPISGHRSVSWYQQTPGQGLQFLFEYFSETQRNKGNFPGRFSGRQFSNSRSEMNVSTLELGDSALYLCASSLSWGEETQYFGPGTRLLVL.

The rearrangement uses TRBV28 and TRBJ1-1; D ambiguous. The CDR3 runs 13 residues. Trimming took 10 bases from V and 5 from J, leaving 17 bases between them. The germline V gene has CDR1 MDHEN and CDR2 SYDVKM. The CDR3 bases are TGTGCCAATCGACCAACTGGAACAACTGAAGCTTTCTTT. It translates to CANRPTGTTEAFF.

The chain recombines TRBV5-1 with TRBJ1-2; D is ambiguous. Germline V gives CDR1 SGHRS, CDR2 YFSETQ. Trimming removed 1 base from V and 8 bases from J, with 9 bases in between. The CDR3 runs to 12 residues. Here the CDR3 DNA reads TGCGCCAGCAGCTTGTGGGGTGGCGGCTACACCTTC. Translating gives CASSLWGGGYTF. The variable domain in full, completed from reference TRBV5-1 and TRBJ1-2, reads KAGVTQTPRYLIKTRGQQVTLSCSPISGHRSVSWYQQTPGQGLQFLFEYFSETQRNKGNFPGRFSGRQFSNSRSEMNVSTLELGDSALYLCASSLWGGGYTFGSGTRLTVV.

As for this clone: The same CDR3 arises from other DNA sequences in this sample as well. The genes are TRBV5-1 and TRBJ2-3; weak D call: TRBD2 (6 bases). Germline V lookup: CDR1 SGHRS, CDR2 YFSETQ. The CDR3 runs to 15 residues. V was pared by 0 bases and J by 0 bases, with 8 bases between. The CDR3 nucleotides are TGCGCCAGCAGCTTGGCCGGGACTAGCACAGATACGCAGTATTTT. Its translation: CASSLAGTSTDTQYF.